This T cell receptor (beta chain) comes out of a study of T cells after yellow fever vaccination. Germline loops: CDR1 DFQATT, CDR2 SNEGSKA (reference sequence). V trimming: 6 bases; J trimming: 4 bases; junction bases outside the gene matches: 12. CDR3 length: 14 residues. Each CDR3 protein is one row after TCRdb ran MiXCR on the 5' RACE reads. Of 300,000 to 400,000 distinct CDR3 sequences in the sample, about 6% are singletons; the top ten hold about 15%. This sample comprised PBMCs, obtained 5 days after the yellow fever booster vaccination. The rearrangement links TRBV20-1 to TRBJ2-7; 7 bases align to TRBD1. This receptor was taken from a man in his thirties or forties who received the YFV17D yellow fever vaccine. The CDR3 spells CSAAPRQGRYEQYF. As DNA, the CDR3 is TGCAGTGCCGCTCCCCGACAGGGACGATACGAGCAGTACTTC.